This TCR beta chain was recovered during a study of T-cell memory formation after mild COVID-19. Broader study findings: While clones contracting from day 15 to 85 were balanced between CD4 and CD8, later expanders leaned CD4+.

TCRdb re-analysed the 5' RACE reads in MiXCR, keeping a single row per CDR3 protein. The profile shows tens of thousands of distinct CDR3 sequences, roughly 13% of them singletons. CDR1 and CDR2 from the germline V gene are SGHTA and FQGTGA. Trimming pared 5 bases from V and 7 bases from J, leaving 21 bases between. There are 15 residues in the CDR3. With respect to this clonotype: Its target is unknown.

The sequencing input was PBMCs or a T cell subset sorted from them (not recorded which). The gene calls are TRBV7-3 and TRBJ2-7; tentative D call: TRBD1 (5 bases). This clonotype was obtained from an adult woman who had mild COVID-19 (a few samples of this study predate the infection). Cell type and time point are not known. DNA for the CDR3: TGTGCCAGCAGCCTACTAATGGACACCACCCGGGAGCAGTACTTC. It encodes CASSLLMDTTREQYF.